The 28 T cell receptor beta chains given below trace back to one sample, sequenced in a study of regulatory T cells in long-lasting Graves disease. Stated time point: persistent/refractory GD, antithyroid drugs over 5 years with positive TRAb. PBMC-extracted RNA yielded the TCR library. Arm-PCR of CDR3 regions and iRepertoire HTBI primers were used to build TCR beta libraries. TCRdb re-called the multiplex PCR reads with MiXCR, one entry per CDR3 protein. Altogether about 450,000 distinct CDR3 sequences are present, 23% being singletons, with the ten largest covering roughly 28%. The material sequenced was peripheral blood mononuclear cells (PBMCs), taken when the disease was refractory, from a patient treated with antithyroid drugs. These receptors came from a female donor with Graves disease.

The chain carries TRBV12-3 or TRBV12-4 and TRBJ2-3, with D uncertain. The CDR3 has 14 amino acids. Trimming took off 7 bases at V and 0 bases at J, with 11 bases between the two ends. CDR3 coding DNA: TGTGCCAGCACCCCTTCCAGGAGCACAGATACGCAGTATTTT. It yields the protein CASTPSRSTDTQYF.

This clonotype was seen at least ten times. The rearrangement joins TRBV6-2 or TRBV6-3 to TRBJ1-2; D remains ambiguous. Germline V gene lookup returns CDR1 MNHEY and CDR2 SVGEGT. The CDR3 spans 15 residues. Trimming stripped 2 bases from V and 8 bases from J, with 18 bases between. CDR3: CASSYDLGSGGGYTF. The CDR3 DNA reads TGTGCCAGCAGTTACGACCTTGGATCTGGCGGAGGCTACACCTTC.

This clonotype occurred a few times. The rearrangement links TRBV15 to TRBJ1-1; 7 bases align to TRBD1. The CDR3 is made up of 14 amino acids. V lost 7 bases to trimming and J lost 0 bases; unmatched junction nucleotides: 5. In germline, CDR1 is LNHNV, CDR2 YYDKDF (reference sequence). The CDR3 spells CATKTGFVNTEAFF. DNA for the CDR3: TGTGCCACCAAGACAGGGTTCGTGAACACTGAAGCTTTCTTT.

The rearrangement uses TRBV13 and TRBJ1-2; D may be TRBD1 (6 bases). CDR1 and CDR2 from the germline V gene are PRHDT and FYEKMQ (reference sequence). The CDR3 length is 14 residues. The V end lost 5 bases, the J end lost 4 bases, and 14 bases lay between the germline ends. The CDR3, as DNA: TGTGCCAGCAGCATGGACAGTACGGGCTATGGCTACACCTTC. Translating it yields CASSMDSTGYGYTF.

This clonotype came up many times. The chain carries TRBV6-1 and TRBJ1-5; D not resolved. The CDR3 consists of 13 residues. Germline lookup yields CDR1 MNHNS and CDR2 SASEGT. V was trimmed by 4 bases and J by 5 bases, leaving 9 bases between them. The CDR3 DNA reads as TGTGCCAGCAGTGTGACGTCTGATCAGCCCCAGCATTTT. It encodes CASSVTSDQPQHF.

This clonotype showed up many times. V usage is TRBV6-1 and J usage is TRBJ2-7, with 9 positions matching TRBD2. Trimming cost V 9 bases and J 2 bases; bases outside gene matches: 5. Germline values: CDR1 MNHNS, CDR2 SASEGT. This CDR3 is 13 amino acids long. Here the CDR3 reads CASKREEPYEQYF. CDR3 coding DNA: TGTGCCAGTAAGCGGGAGGAGCCCTACGAGCAGTACTTC.

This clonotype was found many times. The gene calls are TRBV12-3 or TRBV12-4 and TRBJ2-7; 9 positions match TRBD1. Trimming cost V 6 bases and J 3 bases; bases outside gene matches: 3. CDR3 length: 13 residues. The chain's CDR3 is CASRGTGLYEQYF. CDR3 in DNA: TGTGCCAGCAGGGGGACAGGGCTCTACGAGCAGTACTTC.

The CDR3 nucleotides are TGTGCCAGCAGCCGGAGGAGGACAGGGCAGAGCTCCTATAATTCACCCCTCCACTTT. Translating gives CASSRRRTGQSSYNSPLHF. The V call is TRBV5-6, the J call TRBJ1-6; 8 bases map to TRBD1. Unmatched junction bases numbered 12, after V lost 4 bases and J lost 0 bases. CDR3 length equals 19 residues. The germline V gene has CDR1 SGHDT and CDR2 YYEEEE.

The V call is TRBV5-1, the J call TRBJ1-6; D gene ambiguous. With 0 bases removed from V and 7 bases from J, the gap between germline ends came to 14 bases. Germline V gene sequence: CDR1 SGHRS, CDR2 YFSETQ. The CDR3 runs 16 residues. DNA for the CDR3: TGCGCCAGCAGCTTGGCTGTGGACCGTTACAATTCACCCCTCCACTTT. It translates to CASSLAVDRYNSPLHF.

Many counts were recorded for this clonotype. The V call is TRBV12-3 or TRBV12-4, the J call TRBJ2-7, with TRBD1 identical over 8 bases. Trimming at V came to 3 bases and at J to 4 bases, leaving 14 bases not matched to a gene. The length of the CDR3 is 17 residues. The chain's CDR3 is CASSFGTAGQGAYEQYF. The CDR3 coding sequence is TGTGCCAGCAGTTTTGGTACGGCGGGGCAGGGGGCGTACGAGCAGTACTTC.

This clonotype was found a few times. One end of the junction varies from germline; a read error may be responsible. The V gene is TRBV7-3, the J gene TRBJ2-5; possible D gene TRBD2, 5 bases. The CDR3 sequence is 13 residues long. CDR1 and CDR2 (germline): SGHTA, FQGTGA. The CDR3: CANSTSLQETQYF. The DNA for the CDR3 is TGTGCCAACAGCACTAGTCTCCAAGAGACCCAGTACTTC.

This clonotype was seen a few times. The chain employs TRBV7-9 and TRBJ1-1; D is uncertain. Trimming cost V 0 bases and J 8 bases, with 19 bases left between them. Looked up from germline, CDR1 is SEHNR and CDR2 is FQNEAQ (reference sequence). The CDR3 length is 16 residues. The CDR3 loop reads CASSLARRILTPEAFF. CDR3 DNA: TGTGCCAGCAGCTTAGCGAGGAGGATCCTTACACCCGAAGCTTTCTTT. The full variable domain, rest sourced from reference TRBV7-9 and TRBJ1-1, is DTGVSQNPRHKITKRGQNVTFRCDPISEHNRLYWYRQTLGQGPEFLTYFQNEAQLEKSRLLSDRFSAERPKGSFSTLEIQRTEQGDSAMYLCASSLARRILTPEAFFGQGTRLTVV.

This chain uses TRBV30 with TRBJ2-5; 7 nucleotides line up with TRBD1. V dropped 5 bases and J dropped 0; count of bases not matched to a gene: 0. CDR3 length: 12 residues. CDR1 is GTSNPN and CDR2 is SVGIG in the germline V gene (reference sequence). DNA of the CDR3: TGTGCCTGGGACAGGGACCAAGAGACCCAGTACTTC. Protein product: CAWDRDQETQYF.

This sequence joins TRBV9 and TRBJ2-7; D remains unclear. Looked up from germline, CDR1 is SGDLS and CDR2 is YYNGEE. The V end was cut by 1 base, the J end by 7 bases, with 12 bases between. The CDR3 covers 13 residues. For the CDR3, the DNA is TGTGCCAGCAGCGTATCTGTGGCTCAGGAGCAGTACTTC. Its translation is CASSVSVAQEQYF.

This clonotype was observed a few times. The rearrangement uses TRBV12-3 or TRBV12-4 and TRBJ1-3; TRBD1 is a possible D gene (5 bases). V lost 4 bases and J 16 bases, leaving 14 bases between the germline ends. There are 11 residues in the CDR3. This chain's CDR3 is CASSSTGVYYF. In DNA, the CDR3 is TGTGCCAGCAGTTCAACGGGGGTATATTATTTT.

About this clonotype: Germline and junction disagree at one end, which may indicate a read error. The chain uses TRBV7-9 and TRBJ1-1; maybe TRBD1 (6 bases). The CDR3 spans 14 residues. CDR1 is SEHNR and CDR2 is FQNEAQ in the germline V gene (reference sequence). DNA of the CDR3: TGTGCCAGCAGCTTAGAACAGGGTCGCACTGAAGCTCTCTTT. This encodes CASSLEQGRTEALF. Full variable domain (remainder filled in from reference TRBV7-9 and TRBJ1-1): DTGVSQNPRHKITKRGQNVTFRCDPISEHNRLYWYRQTLGQGPEFLTYFQNEAQLEKSRLLSDRFSAERPKGSFSTLEIQRTEQGDSAMYLCASSLEQGRTEALFGQGTRLTVV.

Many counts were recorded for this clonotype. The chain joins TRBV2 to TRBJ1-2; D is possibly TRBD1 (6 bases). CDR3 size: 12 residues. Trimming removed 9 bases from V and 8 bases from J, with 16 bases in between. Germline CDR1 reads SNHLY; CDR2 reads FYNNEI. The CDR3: CARTEGGAGYTF. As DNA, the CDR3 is TGTGCCAGAACCGAGGGGGGGGCCGGCTACACCTTC.

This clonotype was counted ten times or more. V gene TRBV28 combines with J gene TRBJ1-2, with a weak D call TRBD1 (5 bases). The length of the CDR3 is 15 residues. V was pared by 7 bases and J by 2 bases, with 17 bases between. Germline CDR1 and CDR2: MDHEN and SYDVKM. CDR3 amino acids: CASTLGWGLNYGYTF. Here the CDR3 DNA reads TGTGCCAGCACCCTGGGTTGGGGGTTGAACTATGGCTACACCTTC.

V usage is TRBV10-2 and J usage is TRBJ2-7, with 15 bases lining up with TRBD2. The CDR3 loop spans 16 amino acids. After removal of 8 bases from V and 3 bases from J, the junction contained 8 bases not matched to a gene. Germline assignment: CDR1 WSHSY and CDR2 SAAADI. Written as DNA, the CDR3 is TGCGCCAGCGGGGCCGGGACTAGCGGGAGGATCTACGAGCAGTACTTC. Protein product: CASGAGTSGRIYEQYF.

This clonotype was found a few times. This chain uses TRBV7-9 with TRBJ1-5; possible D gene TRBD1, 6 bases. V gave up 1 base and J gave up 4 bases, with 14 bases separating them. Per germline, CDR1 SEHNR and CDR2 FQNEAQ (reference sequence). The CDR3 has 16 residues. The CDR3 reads CASSLEQGVANQPQHF. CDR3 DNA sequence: TGTGCCAGCAGCTTAGAACAGGGAGTGGCAAATCAGCCCCAGCATTTT.

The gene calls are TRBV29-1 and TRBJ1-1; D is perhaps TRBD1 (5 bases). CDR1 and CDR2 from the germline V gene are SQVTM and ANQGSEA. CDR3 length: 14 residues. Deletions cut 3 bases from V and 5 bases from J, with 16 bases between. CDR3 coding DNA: TGCAGCGTTGACGCCATAAAATGGGGGACTGAAGCTTTCTTT. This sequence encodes CSVDAIKWGTEAFF.

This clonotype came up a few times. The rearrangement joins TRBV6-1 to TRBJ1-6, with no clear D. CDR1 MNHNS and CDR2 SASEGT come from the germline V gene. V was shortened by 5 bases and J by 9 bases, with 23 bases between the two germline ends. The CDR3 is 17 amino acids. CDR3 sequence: CASSPNTWRLTASPLHF. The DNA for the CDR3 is TGTGCCAGCAGTCCTAATACGTGGAGGTTAACTGCTTCACCCCTCCACTTT.

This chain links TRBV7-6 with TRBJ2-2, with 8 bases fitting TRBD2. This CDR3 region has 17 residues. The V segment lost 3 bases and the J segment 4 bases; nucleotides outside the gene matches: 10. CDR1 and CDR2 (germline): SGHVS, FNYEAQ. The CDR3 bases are TGTGCCAGCAGCTTCCCCTCCAAGCGGGGGTTCACCGGGGAGCTGTTTTTT. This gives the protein CASSFPSKRGFTGELFF. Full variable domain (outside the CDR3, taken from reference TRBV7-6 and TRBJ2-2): GAGVSQSPRYKVTKRGQDVALRCDPISGHVSLYWYRQALGQGPEFLTYFNYEAQQDKSGLPNDRFSAERPEGSISTLTIQRTEQRDSAMYRCASSFPSKRGFTGELFFGEGSRLTVL.

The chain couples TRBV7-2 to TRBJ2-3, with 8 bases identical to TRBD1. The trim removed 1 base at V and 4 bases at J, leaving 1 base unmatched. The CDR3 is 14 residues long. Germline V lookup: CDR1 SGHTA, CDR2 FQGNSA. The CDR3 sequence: CASSLGGQADTQYF. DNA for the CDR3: TGTGCCAGCAGCTTAGGGGGACAGGCAGATACGCAGTATTTT. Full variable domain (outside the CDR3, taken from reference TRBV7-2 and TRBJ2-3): GAGVSQSPSNKVTEKGKDVELRCDPISGHTALYWYRQSLGQGLEFLIYFQGNSAPDKSGLPSDRFSAERTGGSVSTLTIQRTQQEDSAVYLCASSLGGQADTQYFGPGTRLTVL.

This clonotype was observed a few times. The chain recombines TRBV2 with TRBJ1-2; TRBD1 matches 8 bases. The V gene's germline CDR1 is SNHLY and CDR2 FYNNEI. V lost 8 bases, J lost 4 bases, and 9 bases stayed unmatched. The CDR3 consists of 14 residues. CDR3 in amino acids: CASYPGQGAYGYTF. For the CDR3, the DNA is TGTGCCAGCTACCCCGGTCAGGGGGCCTATGGCTACACCTTC.

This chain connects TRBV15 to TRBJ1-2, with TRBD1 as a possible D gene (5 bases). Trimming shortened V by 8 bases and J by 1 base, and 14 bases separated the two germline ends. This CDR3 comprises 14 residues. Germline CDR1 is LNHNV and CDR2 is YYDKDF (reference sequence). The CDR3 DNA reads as TGTGCCACCGCAACAGGATCCCTTAACTATGGCTACACCTTC. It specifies CATATGSLNYGYTF. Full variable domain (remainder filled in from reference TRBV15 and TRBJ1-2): DAMVIQNPRYQVTQFGKPVTLSCSQTLNHNVMYWYQQKSSQAPKLLFHYYDKDFNNEADTPDNFQSRRPNTSFCFLDIRSPGLGDTAMYLCATATGSLNYGYTFGSGTRLTVV.

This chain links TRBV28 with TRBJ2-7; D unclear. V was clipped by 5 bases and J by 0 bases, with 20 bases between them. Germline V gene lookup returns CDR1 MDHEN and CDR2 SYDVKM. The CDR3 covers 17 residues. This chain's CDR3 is CASSPLVRFRNSYEQYF. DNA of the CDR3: TGTGCCAGCAGTCCCCTGGTACGATTCCGAAACTCCTACGAGCAGTACTTC. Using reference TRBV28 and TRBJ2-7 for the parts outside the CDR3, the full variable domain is DVKVTQSSRYLVKRTGEKVFLECVQDMDHENMFWYRQDPGLGLRLIYFSYDVKMKEKGDIPEGYSVSREKKERFSLILESASTNQTSMYLCASSPLVRFRNSYEQYFGPGTRLTVT.

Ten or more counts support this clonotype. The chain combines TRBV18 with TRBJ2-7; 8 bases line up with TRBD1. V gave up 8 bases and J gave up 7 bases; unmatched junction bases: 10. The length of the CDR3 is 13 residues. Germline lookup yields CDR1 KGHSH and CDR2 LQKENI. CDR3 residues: CASSQDRGGEQYF. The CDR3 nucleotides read TGTGCCAGCAGCCAAGACAGGGGTGGGGAGCAGTACTTC.